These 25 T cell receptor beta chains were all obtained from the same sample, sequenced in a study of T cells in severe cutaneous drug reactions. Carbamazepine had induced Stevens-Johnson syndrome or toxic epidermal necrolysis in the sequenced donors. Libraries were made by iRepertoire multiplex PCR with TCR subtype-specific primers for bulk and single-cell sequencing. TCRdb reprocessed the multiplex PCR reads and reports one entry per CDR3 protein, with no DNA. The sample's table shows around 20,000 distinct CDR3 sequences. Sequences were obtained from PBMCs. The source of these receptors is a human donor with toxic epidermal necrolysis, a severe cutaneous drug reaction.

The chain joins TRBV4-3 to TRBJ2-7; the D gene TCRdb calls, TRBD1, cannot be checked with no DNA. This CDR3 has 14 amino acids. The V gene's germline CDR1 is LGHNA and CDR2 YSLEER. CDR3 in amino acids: CASSQTRSSAEQYF.

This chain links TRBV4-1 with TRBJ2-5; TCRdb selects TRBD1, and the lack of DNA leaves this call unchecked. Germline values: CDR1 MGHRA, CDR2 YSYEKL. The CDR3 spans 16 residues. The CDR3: CASSQEETGVQETQYF.

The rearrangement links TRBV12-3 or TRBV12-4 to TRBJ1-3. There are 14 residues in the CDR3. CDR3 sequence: CASSRRRLGNTIYF.

CDR3 amino acids: CASSVAAAPDTGELFF. The V and J genes are TRBV9 and TRBJ2-2; lacking DNA, the TRBD1 call made by TCRdb goes unchecked. The CDR3 is 16 residues long. CDR1 is SGDLS, CDR2 YYNGEE, per germline.

The CDR3 is CSARGVGPPKTQYF. This chain links TRBV20-1 with TRBJ2-5; the TCRdb D gene call, TRBD2, has no DNA to confirm it. The CDR3 runs 14 residues. Germline CDR1 reads DFQATT; CDR2 reads SNEGSKA (reference sequence).

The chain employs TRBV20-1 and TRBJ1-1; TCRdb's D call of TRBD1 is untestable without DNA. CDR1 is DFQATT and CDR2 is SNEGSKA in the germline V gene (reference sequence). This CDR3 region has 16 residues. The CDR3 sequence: CSAGPRGIQRNTEAFF.

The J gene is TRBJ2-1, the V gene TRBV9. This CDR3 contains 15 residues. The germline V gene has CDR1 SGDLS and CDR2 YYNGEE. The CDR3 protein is CASSVDWTTYNEQFF.

CDR3 amino acids: CASSFAGLNQPQHF. This sequence joins TRBV7-9 and TRBJ1-5. The germline gives CDR1 SEHNR, CDR2 FQNEAQ (reference sequence). The CDR3 extends over 14 amino acids. Variable domain in full (rest from reference TRBV7-9 and TRBJ1-5): DTGVSQNPRHKITKRGQNVTFRCDPISEHNRLYWYRQTLGQGPEFLTYFQNEAQLEKSRLLSDRFSAERPKGSFSTLEIQRTEQGDSAMYLCASSFAGLNQPQHFGDGTRLSIL.

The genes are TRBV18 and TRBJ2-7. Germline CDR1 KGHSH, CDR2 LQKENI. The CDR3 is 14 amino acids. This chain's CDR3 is CASSQSRSSYEQYF.

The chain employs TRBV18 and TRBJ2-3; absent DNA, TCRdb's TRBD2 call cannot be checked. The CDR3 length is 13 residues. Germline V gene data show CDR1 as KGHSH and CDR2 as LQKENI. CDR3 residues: CASSQSGGDTQYF. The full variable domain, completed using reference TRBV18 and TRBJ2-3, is NAGVMQNPRHLVRRRGQEARLRCSPMKGHSHVYWYRQLPEEGLKFMVYLQKENIIDESGMPKERFSAEFPKEGPSILRIQQVVRGDSAAYFCASSQSGGDTQYFGPGTRLTVL.

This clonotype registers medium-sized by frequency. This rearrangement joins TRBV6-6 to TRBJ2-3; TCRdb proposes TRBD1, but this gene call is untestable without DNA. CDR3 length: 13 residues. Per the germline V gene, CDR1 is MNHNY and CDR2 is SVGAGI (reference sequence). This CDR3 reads CASSRDLRDTQYF.

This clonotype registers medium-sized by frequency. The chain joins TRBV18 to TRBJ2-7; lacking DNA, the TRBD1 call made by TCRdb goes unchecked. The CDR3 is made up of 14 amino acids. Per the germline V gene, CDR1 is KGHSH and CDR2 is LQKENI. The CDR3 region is CASSPRDRAYEQYF.

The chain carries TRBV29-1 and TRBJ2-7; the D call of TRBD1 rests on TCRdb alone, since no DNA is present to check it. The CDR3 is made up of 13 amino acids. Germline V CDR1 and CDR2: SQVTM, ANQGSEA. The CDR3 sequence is CSGRDRLSYEQYF.

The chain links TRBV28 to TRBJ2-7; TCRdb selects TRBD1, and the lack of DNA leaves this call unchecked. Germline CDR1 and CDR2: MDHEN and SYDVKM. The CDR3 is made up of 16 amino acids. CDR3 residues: CASSTTGYGLSYEQYF.

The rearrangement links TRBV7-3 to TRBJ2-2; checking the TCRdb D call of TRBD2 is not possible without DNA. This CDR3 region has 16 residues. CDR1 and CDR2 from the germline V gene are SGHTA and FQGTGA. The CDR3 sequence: CASSLMSGPNTGELFF.

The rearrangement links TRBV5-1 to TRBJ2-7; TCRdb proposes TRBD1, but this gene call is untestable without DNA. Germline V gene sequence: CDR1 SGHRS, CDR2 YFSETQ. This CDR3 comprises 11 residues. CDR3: CASSASQGQYF.

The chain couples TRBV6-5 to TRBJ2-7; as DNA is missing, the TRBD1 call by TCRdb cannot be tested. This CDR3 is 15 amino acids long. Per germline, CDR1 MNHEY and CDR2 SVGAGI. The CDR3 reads CASSYSNRAAYEQYF.

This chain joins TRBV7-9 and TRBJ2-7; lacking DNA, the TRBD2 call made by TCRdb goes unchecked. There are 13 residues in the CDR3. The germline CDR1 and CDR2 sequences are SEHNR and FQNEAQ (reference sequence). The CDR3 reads CASSPSGTYEQYF.

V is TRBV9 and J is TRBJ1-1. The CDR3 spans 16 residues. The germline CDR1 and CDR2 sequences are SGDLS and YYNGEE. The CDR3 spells CASSVVTGLMNTEAFF.

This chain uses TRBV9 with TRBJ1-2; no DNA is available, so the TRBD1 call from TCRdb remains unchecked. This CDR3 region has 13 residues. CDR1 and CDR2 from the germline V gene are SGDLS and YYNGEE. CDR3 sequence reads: CASSVGGGKGYTF.

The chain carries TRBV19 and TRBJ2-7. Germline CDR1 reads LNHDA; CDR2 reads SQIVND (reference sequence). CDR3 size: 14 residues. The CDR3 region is CASSISLGPYEQYF.

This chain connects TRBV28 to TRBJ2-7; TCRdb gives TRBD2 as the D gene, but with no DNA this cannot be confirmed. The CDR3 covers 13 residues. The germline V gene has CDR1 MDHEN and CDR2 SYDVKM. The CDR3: CASSPSGSNEQYF.

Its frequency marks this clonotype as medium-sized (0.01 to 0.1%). The CDR3 protein is CASSLATGQPQHF. V and J are TRBV11-2 and TRBJ1-5; TCRdb indicates TRBD1, and absent DNA this call remains unverified. This CDR3 comprises 13 residues. Germline V gives CDR1 SGHAT, CDR2 FQNNGV. Using reference TRBV11-2 and TRBJ1-5 for the parts outside the CDR3, the full variable domain is EAGVAQSPRYKIIEKRQSVAFWCNPISGHATLYWYQQILGQGPKLLIQFQNNGVVDDSQLPKDRFSAERLKGVDSTLKIQPAKLEDSAVYLCASSLATGQPQHFGDGTRLSIL.

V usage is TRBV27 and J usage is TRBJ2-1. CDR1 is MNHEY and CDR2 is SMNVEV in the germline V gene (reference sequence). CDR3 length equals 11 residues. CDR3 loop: CASSDYNEQFF.

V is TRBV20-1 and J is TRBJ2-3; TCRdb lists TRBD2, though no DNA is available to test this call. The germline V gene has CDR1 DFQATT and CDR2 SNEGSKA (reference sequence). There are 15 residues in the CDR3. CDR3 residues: CSASGGTRSTDTQYF.